This TCR beta chain was retrieved from a study of CD8+ T cells in alopecia areata. The study's findings and limits: Normal scalp had lower clonality than lesional scalp, with alopecia totalis/universalis lesions showing this most strongly.

Looked up from germline, CDR1 is SEHNR and CDR2 is FQNEAQ (reference sequence). CDR3 size: 11 residues. To note about this clone: Antigen: not known. The junction does not match germline at one end; this may be a read error.

Treatment indicated: oral pan-JAK inhibitor, 5-10 mg twice daily. Collected material from alopecia areata patients comprised lesional scalp punch biopsies and peripheral blood. Following RNA extraction, reverse transcription yielded cDNA that acted as the sequencing template. Only in-frame clones appear in the TCRdb table, and some are missing; sequencing was by immunoSEQ multiplex PCR. The table records around 70,000 clones, around 29% of them present only once. The sequence came from a human donor with alopecia areata. The chain links TRBV7-9 to TRBJ2-5; 7 bases agree with TRBD2. The sample was CD8+ T cells sorted from blood, taken at week 4, from a patient treated with tofacitinib. The CDR3 nucleotides are TGTGCCTGGGAGGGTCAAGTGACCCAGTACTTC. It translates to CAWEGQVTQYF.